This T cell receptor (beta chain) was captured by sequencing in a study of T cells after yellow fever vaccination. Study at large: SMART-Seq v4 Ultra Low Input handled preparation of low-cell-number fractions.

TCRdb processed the 5' RACE reads anew with MiXCR; each CDR3 protein has one entry. The table lists some 300,000 distinct CDR3 sequences, about 10% of them singletons. Germline loops: CDR1 MGHRA, CDR2 YSYEKL. This CDR3 has 18 residues. V lost 1 base, J lost 1 base, and 7 bases stayed unmatched. The starting material was CD4+ T cells sorted from PBMCs, obtained 45 days after the yellow fever booster vaccination. The receptor was derived from a man aged 18 to 35 who received the YFV17D yellow fever vaccine. This chain connects TRBV4-1 to TRBJ2-2; TRBD1 agrees at 9 bases. The CDR3 loop reads CASSQGTGATLNTGELFF. The CDR3 bases are TGCGCCAGCAGCCAAGGGACAGGGGCAACGCTGAACACCGGGGAGCTGTTTTTT.